The clone carrying this T cell receptor (beta chain) was seen repeatedly, ten times or more. This CDR3 region has 16 residues. V was pared by 7 bases and J by 4 bases, with 12 bases of the junction left unmatched. From germline, CDR1 is LNHDA and CDR2 SQIVND (reference sequence). Study processing details: Counting gave a median of around 96,000 TCRs per sample, with values ranging from about 23,224 to 690,600. TCRdb reprocessed the RACE reads via MiXCR and lists one record per CDR3 protein. These V and J calls derive from TCRdb rather than the authors' analysis. The data show over 30,000 distinct CDR3 sequences, 6.5% to 8% seen once. The sample belongs to a study of human T cells and chemical hapten exposure. The time point was: pre-sensitization, week 0. Documented treatment: therapeutic diphenylcyclopropenone sensitization with weekly scalp DPC.

This TCR was recovered from a woman aged 45-59 years with alopecia areata. Some clones in this sample may be carry-over from other donors' samples. This sample comprised whole blood, obtained in connection with sensitization to the hapten diphenylcyclopropenone (DPC). The chain couples TRBV19 to TRBJ2-2; TRBD2 aligns across 7 bases. CDR3 amino acids: CASTLNGGSLTGELFF. The CDR3 DNA reads as TGTGCCAGTACTCTAAACGGCGGGAGCCTCACCGGGGAGCTGTTTTTT.